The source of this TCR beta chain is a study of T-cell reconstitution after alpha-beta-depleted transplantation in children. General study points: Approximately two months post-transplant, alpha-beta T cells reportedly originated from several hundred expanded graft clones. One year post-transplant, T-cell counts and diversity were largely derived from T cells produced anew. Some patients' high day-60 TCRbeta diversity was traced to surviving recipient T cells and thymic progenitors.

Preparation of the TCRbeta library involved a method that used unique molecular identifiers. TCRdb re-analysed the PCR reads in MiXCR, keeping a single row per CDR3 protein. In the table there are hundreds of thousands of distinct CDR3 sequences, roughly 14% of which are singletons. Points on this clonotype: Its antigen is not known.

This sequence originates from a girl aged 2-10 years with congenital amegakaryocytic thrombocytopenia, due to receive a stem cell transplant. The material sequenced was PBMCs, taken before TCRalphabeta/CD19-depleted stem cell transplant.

The CDR3 sequence: CASSSSSGPYNEQFF. CDR3 DNA sequence: TGCGCCAGCAGCTCCTCTAGCGGCCCCTACAATGAGCAGTTCTTC. V is TRBV5-1 and J is TRBJ2-1, with 7 nucleotides matching TRBD2. The germline CDR1 and CDR2 sequences are SGHRS and YFSETQ. J was trimmed by 2 bases and V by 3 bases; bases with no gene match: 5. The CDR3 consists of 15 residues.